One and the same sample provided the 22 T cell receptor beta chains below, sequenced in a study of T cell responses to AZD1222 COVID-19 vaccine. TCRdb's table, derived via immunoSEQ multiplex PCR, lists solely in-frame clones and lacks some. The sample has roughly 120,000 clones, about nine tenths seen once; the top ten hold about 5%. The specimen was peripheral blood, collected on day 0 of AZD1222 vaccination. The origin of the receptors is an adult in good health.

In the case of this clone: This sample includes further DNA sequences coding for the same CDR3. This chain links TRBV6-2 or TRBV6-3 with TRBJ1-5; a possible D gene is TRBD1 (5 bases). V lost 2 bases and J lost 7, with 6 bases in between. Germline CDR1 and CDR2: MNHEY and SVGEGT. The CDR3 covers 12 residues. This CDR3 reads CASSYGGQPQHF. The DNA of the CDR3 is TGTGCCAGCAGTTACGGGGGACAGCCCCAGCATTTT.

The rearrangement links TRBV6-2 or TRBV6-3 to TRBJ2-1, with TRBD2 matching 10 bases. This CDR3 comprises 16 residues. Germline CDR1 MNHEY, CDR2 SVGEGT. Losses at the gene ends were 4 bases for V and 5 bases for J; bases not matched to a gene: 8. CDR3 residues: CASSSAIAGGNNEQFF. The CDR3 coding sequence is TGTGCCAGCAGTTCGGCTATAGCGGGGGGAAACAATGAGCAGTTCTTC.

V and J are TRBV15 and TRBJ1-3; D gene ambiguous. Germline lookup yields CDR1 LNHNV and CDR2 YYDKDF (reference sequence). CDR3 size: 13 residues. Trimming removed 1 base at V and 7 bases at J, with 8 bases between. In DNA form, the CDR3 reads TGTGCCACCAGCAGAGGGGGAGTGAACACCATATATTTT. Translating gives CATSRGGVNTIYF.

This clone occurred once. The chain joins TRBV11-2 to TRBJ2-3; TRBD2 might be the D (5 bases). Germline V CDR1 and CDR2: SGHAT, FQNNGV. The CDR3 consists of 12 residues. Trimming pared 1 base from V and 6 bases from J, leaving 5 bases between. DNA for the CDR3: TGTGCCAGCAGCTTAGGGAGGGATACGCAGTATTTT. Translated: CASSLGRDTQYF. The full variable domain, with the rest looked up from reference TRBV11-2 and TRBJ2-3, is EAGVAQSPRYKIIEKRQSVAFWCNPISGHATLYWYQQILGQGPKLLIQFQNNGVVDDSQLPKDRFSAERLKGVDSTLKIQPAKLEDSAVYLCASSLGRDTQYFGPGTRLTVL.

The sample holds one count of this clone. Mismatch with germline at one junction end may stem from a read error. The rearrangement joins TRBV5-1 to TRBJ1-1; possibly TRBD1 for D (5 bases). Germline V gene data show CDR1 as SGHRS and CDR2 as YFSETQ. There are 14 residues in the CDR3. This CDR3 is CASSLGGRGTEAFF. The CDR3 region has the DNA TGCGCCAGCAGTTTGGGGGGTCGAGGCACTGAAGCTTTCTTT.

The V and J genes are TRBV19 and TRBJ2-7; 9 bases fit TRBD2. This CDR3 has 14 residues. The ends lost 6 bases at V and 5 bases at J; junction bases unmatched: 8. CDR1 and CDR2 from the germline V gene are LNHDA and SQIVND (reference sequence). The CDR3 nucleotides read TGTGCCAGTAGCAGTAGCGGGAGAGGTGACGAGCAGTACTTC. This sequence encodes CASSSSGRGDEQYF.

The CDR3 here is CASSSRGLRNNSPLHF. The CDR3 bases are TGTGCCAGCAGCTCCCGTGGACTACGGAATAATTCACCCCTCCACTTT. This rearrangement joins TRBV11-2 to TRBJ1-6; D unresolved. Trimming stripped 4 bases from V and 5 bases from J, with 15 bases between. The CDR3 consists of 16 residues. Germline V gene sequence: CDR1 SGHAT, CDR2 FQNNGV.

The V gene is TRBV14, the J gene TRBJ1-3, with no clear D. V lost 4 bases, J lost 4 bases, and 11 bases lay in between. Germline lookup yields CDR1 SGHDN and CDR2 FVKESK. This CDR3 comprises 14 residues. The chain's CDR3 is CASSPREFGNTIYF. The CDR3, as DNA: TGTGCCAGCAGCCCCCGGGAGTTCGGAAACACCATATATTTT.

V and J are TRBV5-1 and TRBJ2-7, with 11 positions matching TRBD2. There are 18 residues in the CDR3. Germline assignment: CDR1 SGHRS and CDR2 YFSETQ. The ends lost 4 bases at V and 6 bases at J; junction bases unmatched: 18. The CDR3 coding sequence is TGCGCCAGCAGCCTCCGGCCCCCTAGCGGGGGGTTTTCCGCCGAGCAGTACTTC. This gives the protein CASSLRPPSGGFSAEQYF.

This clone came up once. This chain links TRBV3-1 (or the pseudogene TRBV3-2) with TRBJ1-6; no reliable D call. The V end lost 0 bases, the J end lost 13 bases, and 13 bases lay between the germline ends. This CDR3 spans 14 amino acids. Germline V CDR1 and CDR2: LGHDT, YNNKEL (reference sequence). The CDR3 bases are TGTGCCAGCAGCCAAGATACGGGCAATGTCCCCCTCCACTTT. Its protein product is CASSQDTGNVPLHF.

The chain is built from TRBV5-5 and TRBJ2-5, with D tentatively TRBD2 (5 bases). The ends were cut back, 4 bases at V and 7 bases at J, with 11 bases in the middle. The CDR3 sequence is 12 residues long. CDR1 and CDR2 (germline): SGHKS, YYEKEE (reference sequence). The CDR3: CASSPVEVTQYF. The CDR3 nucleotides are TGTGCCAGCAGCCCGGTGGAGGTGACCCAGTACTTC.

This chain joins TRBV2 and TRBJ1-2, with D unclear. Germline V gene lookup returns CDR1 SNHLY and CDR2 FYNNEI. Deletions cut 7 bases from V and 0 bases from J, with 12 bases between. This CDR3 has 14 residues. CDR3 bases: TGTGCCAGCACCTCCACGCGCTCTAACTATGGCTACACCTTC. Translated, it gives CASTSTRSNYGYTF.

The gene calls are TRBV25-1 and TRBJ1-2; D ambiguous. CDR1 is MGHDK and CDR2 is SYGVNS in the germline V gene. V shed 1 base and J shed 5 bases, with 8 bases lying between them. The CDR3 runs 13 residues. CDR3 residues: CASSEWGGYGYTF. The CDR3 DNA follows: TGTGCCAGCAGTGAATGGGGAGGTTATGGCTACACCTTC.

This chain links TRBV27 with TRBJ1-2, with a possible D match to TRBD1 (5 bases). The germline V and J ends were trimmed by 7 bases and 6 bases, with 18 bases remaining between them. The CDR3 runs 14 residues. Germline CDR1 is MNHEY and CDR2 is SMNVEV (reference sequence). CDR3 in DNA: TGTGCCAGCAAACTCTACGGACATGTCGATGGCTACACCTTC. This gives the protein CASKLYGHVDGYTF.

The V and J genes are TRBV5-6 and TRBJ1-6; no clear D. V was cut by 4 bases and J by 13 bases, with 21 bases left in between. This CDR3 has 15 residues. CDR1 is SGHDT and CDR2 is YYEEEE in the germline V gene. The CDR3 bases are TGTGCCAGCAGCCGAACATTTCATGGGGATGGTCCCCTCCACTTT. Protein product: CASSRTFHGDGPLHF.

This sequence joins TRBV5-4 and TRBJ2-2, with TRBD2 matching over 13 bases. Unmatched junction bases numbered 7, after V lost 4 bases and J lost 7 bases. The CDR3 loop spans 16 amino acids. Germline V lookup: CDR1 SGHNT, CDR2 YYREEE (reference sequence). The CDR3 loop is CASSIGLAGAIGELFF. The CDR3 nucleotides read TGTGCCAGCAGCATCGGACTAGCGGGAGCGATCGGGGAGCTGTTTTTT.

The rearrangement uses TRBV7-9 and TRBJ2-1; possibly TRBD1 for D (5 bases). There are 16 residues in the CDR3. The germline CDR1 and CDR2 sequences are SEHNR and FQNEAQ (reference sequence). Trimming pared 3 bases from V and 5 bases from J, leaving 17 bases between. CDR3 DNA sequence: TGTGCCAGCAGCTTTAAGGGGCGGAGACCTCACAATGAGCAGTTCTTC. The encoded protein is CASSFKGRRPHNEQFF. Full variable domain (remainder filled in from reference TRBV7-9 and TRBJ2-1): DTGVSQNPRHKITKRGQNVTFRCDPISEHNRLYWYRQTLGQGPEFLTYFQNEAQLEKSRLLSDRFSAERPKGSFSTLEIQRTEQGDSAMYLCASSFKGRRPHNEQFFGPGTRLTVL.

J is TRBJ1-2 and V is TRBV3-1 (or the pseudogene TRBV3-2); TRBD1 aligns across 7 bases. CDR3 length: 15 amino acids. The V gene end was trimmed by 3 bases and the J gene end by 6 bases; junction bases not matched to a gene: 10. Germline CDR1 and CDR2: LGHDT and YNNKEL (reference sequence). Written as DNA, the CDR3 is TGTGCCAGCAGCCACCTGGCCACAGGGGAGGATGGCTACACCTTC. Protein sequence: CASSHLATGEDGYTF.

The genes are TRBV24-1 and TRBJ1-5, with a tentative D call TRBD1 (5 bases). This CDR3 contains 15 residues. Germline CDR1 is KGHDR and CDR2 is SFDVKD. With 7 bases removed from V and 0 bases from J, the gap between germline ends came to 12 bases. The CDR3 DNA reads TGTGCCACCAGCCGTGGGGGGAATAGCAATCAGCCCCAGCATTTT. Translated: CATSRGGNSNQPQHF.

The rearrangement joins TRBV27 to TRBJ2-7; 9 positions agree with TRBD1. CDR1 MNHEY and CDR2 SMNVEV come from the germline V gene (reference sequence). The junction had 14 bases not matched to a gene; V was cut back by 8 bases and J by 3 bases. The CDR3 is 16 amino acids. Here the CDR3 DNA reads TGTGCCAGCGCCCCTGACAGGGGGGACGAGGTCTACGAGCAGTACTTC. Protein sequence: CASAPDRGDEVYEQYF.

V and J are TRBV6-2 or TRBV6-3 and TRBJ1-2; D is perhaps TRBD1 (5 bases). The CDR3 totals 16 residues. Trimming cost V 2 bases and J 0 bases, with 13 bases left between them. Per germline, CDR1 MNHEY and CDR2 SVGEGT. The CDR3 DNA is TGTGCCAGCAGTTACCCCGGGACGCTAGCTAACTATGGCTACACCTTC. Its translation: CASSYPGTLANYGYTF.

The chain links TRBV2 to TRBJ1-1; unclear D gene. Germline CDR1 reads SNHLY; CDR2 reads FYNNEI. The CDR3 loop spans 12 amino acids. The germline V and J ends were trimmed by 2 bases and 5 bases, with 6 bases remaining between them. CDR3 in amino acids: CASSEISTEAFF. CDR3 DNA sequence: TGTGCCAGCAGTGAAATCAGTACTGAAGCTTTCTTT.